These T cell receptor beta chains were read from a single sample in a study of blood T cells in healthy people across ages. TCRdb ran MiXCR on the 5' RACE reads and lists one entry per CDR3 protein. The repertoire holds about 970,000 distinct CDR3 sequences, with just over 50% as singletons. The sample was blood. The source is a woman aged 60 to 75 in good health. Both conserved end residues are part of each CDR3. Fields, in order: D gene, J gene, V gene, clone size, CDR3 protein, CDR3 DNA. The D gene is left open where the match is weak. Part of the rows lack a size; the others show once, few, many or a class for expanded clones.

>TRBD1|TRBJ2-3|TRBV7-9|few
CASSLTQGDTQYF
TGTGCCAGCAGCTTGACACAGGGGGATACGCAGTATTTT
>.|TRBJ2-7|TRBV6-2/TRBV6-3|.
CASSYLVGGSEQYF
TGTGCCAGCAGTTACCTCGTTGGGGGAAGCGAGCAGTACTTC
>TRBD2|TRBJ2-7|TRBV28|.
CASFAPGGTGYEQYF
TGTGCCAGCTTTGCCCCGGGGGGGACGGGTTACGAGCAGTACTTC
>.|TRBJ2-1|TRBV29-1|.
CSVEILHSLYNEQFF
TGCAGCGTTGAGATTCTACACTCACTATACAATGAGCAGTTCTTC
>.|TRBJ2-5|TRBV12-3/TRBV12-4|.
CASSQKQVGQETQYF
TGTGCCAGCAGTCAAAAGCAGGTGGGACAAGAGACCCAGTACTTC
>.|TRBJ1-5|TRBV6-4|.
CASSGGRDQPQHF
TGTGCCAGCAGTGGTGGCAGGGATCAGCCCCAGCATTTT
>TRBD2|TRBJ2-1|TRBV29-1|.
CSSVTSGRPYNEQFF
TGCAGCTCGGTGACTAGCGGGAGGCCTTACAATGAGCAGTTCTTC
>.|TRBJ1-2|TRBV29-1|.
CSVEALRDGYTF
TGCAGCGTTGAAGCCTTGAGGGATGGCTACACCTTC
>.|TRBJ2-3|TRBV29-1|few
CSVADSGGDPTDTQYF
TGCAGCGTTGCGGATTCCGGGGGCGATCCCACAGATACGCAGTATTTT
>TRBD1|TRBJ2-3|TRBV18|few
CASSPGQGALDTQYF
TGTGCCAGCTCACCTGGACAGGGGGCGTTAGATACGCAGTATTTT
>.|TRBJ2-2|TRBV2|.
CASRAMAERSGELFF
TGTGCCAGCCGTGCGATGGCTGAGAGGTCCGGGGAGCTGTTTTTT
>TRBD1|TRBJ2-7|TRBV7-8|.
CASSRDRAREQYF
TGTGCCAGCAGCCGGGACAGGGCTCGTGAGCAGTACTTC
>.|TRBJ2-7|TRBV4-1|few
CASSPLGTRPLGYEQYF
TGCGCCAGCAGCCCCCTCGGGACCCGTCCACTGGGCTACGAGCAGTACTTC
>TRBD2|TRBJ2-3|TRBV7-9|.
CASSLAAGTTSTDTQYF
TGTGCCAGCAGCTTAGCGGCAGGGACTACGAGCACAGATACGCAGTATTTT
>TRBD2|TRBJ2-5|TRBV7-2|.
CASSSHRLADEQYF
TGTGCCAGCAGCTCCCATCGACTAGCCGATGAGCAGTACTTC
>TRBD1|TRBJ2-1|TRBV29-1|.
CSGQGAKEQFF
TGCAGCGGACAGGGGGCGAAGGAGCAGTTCTTC
>TRBD1|TRBJ1-1|TRBV28|.
CASRRTGSEAFF
TGTGCCAGCAGGAGGACAGGCTCAGAAGCTTTCTTT
>TRBD2|TRBJ2-1|TRBV4-1|.
CASSQEFSGRYNEQFF
TGCGCCAGCAGCCAGGAATTTAGCGGGCGCTACAATGAGCAGTTCTTC
>.|TRBJ2-7|TRBV4-1|.
CASSQDPADYEQYF
TGCGCCAGCAGCCAAGATCCGGCCGATTACGAGCAGTACTTC
>.|TRBJ2-2|TRBV9|.
CASSASTPPAGELFF
TGTGCCAGCAGCGCCTCAACCCCCCCGGCCGGGGAGCTGTTTTTT
>TRBD1|TRBJ1-5|TRBV29-1|.
CSAQTGTQPQHF
TGCAGCGCTCAGACAGGGACTCAGCCCCAGCATTTT
>TRBD2|TRBJ2-7|TRBV11-2|.
CASSFTSGNAYEQYF
TGTGCCAGCAGCTTCACTAGCGGCAACGCCTACGAGCAGTACTTC
>TRBD1|TRBJ1-2|TRBV4-2|.
CASSQEGVQGLGYTF
TGTGCCAGCAGCCAAGAAGGTGTACAGGGGTTAGGCTACACCTTC
>.|TRBJ2-3|TRBV20-1|.
CSARPPGQDTQYF
TGCAGTGCAAGACCCCCGGGCCAAGATACGCAGTATTTT
>TRBD1|TRBJ1-4|TRBV4-3|.
CASSQERNWGGGVDEKLFF
TGCGCCAGCAGCCAAGAACGGAACTGGGGAGGGGGCGTGGATGAAAAACTGTTTTTT
>TRBD2|TRBJ2-1|TRBV19|.
CASSIGLAGGSYNEQFF
TGTGCCAGTAGTATAGGTCTAGCGGGAGGGTCCTACAATGAGCAGTTCTTC
>TRBD1|TRBJ2-7|TRBV6-5|.
CASRRRQGYEQYF
TGTGCCAGCAGACGCCGACAGGGCTACGAGCAGTACTTC
>TRBD2|TRBJ2-3|TRBV7-9|few
CASSAGLAGTDTQYF
TGTGCCAGCAGCGCGGGACTAGCGGGGACAGATACGCAGTATTTT
>.|TRBJ1-6|TRBV6-2/TRBV6-3|.
CASATTGRSPLHF
TGTGCCAGCGCGACGACAGGACGTTCACCCCTCCACTTT
>TRBD2|TRBJ2-3|TRBV29-1|few
CSVVVAGVGTDTQYF
TGCAGCGTTGTGGTAGCGGGGGTGGGCACAGATACGCAGTATTTT
>.|TRBJ2-3|TRBV9|few
CASSAYRGTDTQYF
TGTGCCAGCAGCGCTTACAGGGGCACAGATACGCAGTATTTT
>.|TRBJ1-4|TRBV7-2|.
CASSPGGRESEKLFF
TGTGCCAGCAGCCCCGGTGGCAGGGAATCTGAAAAACTGTTTTTT
>TRBD1|TRBJ1-2|TRBV7-2|once
CASSLVAGTGIRGYTF
TGTGCCAGCAGCTTAGTGGCCGGGACAGGGATTCGAGGCTACACCTTC
>.|TRBJ2-5|TRBV28|few
CAIQPGLLYQETQYF
TGTGCCATCCAACCGGGACTCCTGTACCAAGAGACCCAGTACTTC
>.|TRBJ2-1|TRBV7-2|few
CASSLAVGSYNEQFF
TGTGCCAGCAGCTTAGCCGTCGGGTCCTACAATGAGCAGTTCTTC